This T cell receptor (beta chain) was found in a study of cytomegalovirus exposure and HLA in healthy donors. Both 60 Vbeta primers and 13 Jbeta primers went into the PCR. Sequencing was performed with immunoSEQ multiplex PCR; in TCRdb, only in-frame clones are kept and a portion is missing. The repertoire holds 69,000 or so clones, with about 76% as singletons. Looked up from germline, CDR1 is SGDLS and CDR2 is YYNGEE. V dropped 3 bases and J dropped 2; count of bases not matched to a gene: 7. The CDR3 is 16 amino acids. The source is a man younger than 35 in good health and CMV-seronegative. The rearrangement uses TRBV9 and TRBJ1-2; 10 nucleotides line up with TRBD1. Sequencing used PBMCs. The CDR3 region has the DNA TGTGCCAGCAGCGGGGGGGACAGGGGTCTCAACTATGGCTACACCTTC. Translated, it gives CASSGGDRGLNYGYTF.